The source of this T cell receptor (beta chain) is a study of T cell changes during pregnancy in multiple sclerosis. CDR1 is SGHTA, CDR2 FQGNSA, per germline. V lost 0 bases and J lost 5; bases outside the gene matches: 3. The length of the CDR3 is 14 residues. TCRdb's copy holds only in-frame clones and misses some; the assay was immunoSEQ multiplex PCR. The sample contains 45,000 to 55,000 clones, about 92% of which appear only once. V and J are TRBV7-2 and TRBJ1-1; 7 positions match TRBD1. Sequenced here: CD4+ T cells from peripheral blood mononuclear cells, sampled after pregnancy. The clonotype comes from a female donor in good health, enrolled as a control in a pregnancy study. In nucleotides, the CDR3 is TGTGCCAGCAGCTTAGCGAGGGGGCCTACTGAAGCTTTCTTT. As protein: CASSLARGPTEAFF.